Here is one T cell receptor beta chain with its context. Its antigen is currently not known. Libraries were prepared through the immunoSEQ multiplex PCR assay. For the multiplex PCR, a mixture combining 60 forward primers for TCR Vbeta segments and 13 reverse primers for TCR Jbeta segments was used. A multiplex PCR assay on genomic DNA amplified the CDR3 region of rearranged TCR beta genes. On the Illumina HiSeq System, the amplified TCR beta libraries were sequenced as 87-base-pair reads. In the paper's pipeline: In a later analysis, roughly 80 million unique TCR beta chains were counted across the 500 to 850 repertoires, and roughly 10 million of these chains were shared by at least two donors. To remove PCR and sequencing errors, raw reads were error-corrected and collapsed into unique sequences using a nearest-neighbor algorithm that merged closely related sequences. Alignment of CDR3 sequences to IMGT reference sequences was used to assign V, D and J gene segments. For a sequence to be retained, a match of at least six nucleotides to both a V gene segment and a J gene segment was required. A rearrangement was called productive if the CDR3 had no stop codons and remained in frame with V and J, and every other rearrangement was called non-productive. Following IMGT convention, CDR3 was defined as the stretch from the second conserved V-encoded cysteine up to the conserved J-encoded phenylalanine. The earlier analysis of approximately 590 of the donors excluded any sequence lacking an unambiguous match to a single V gene segment. An earlier analysis of a few hundred of the donors classified V segments as functional when productive rearrangements were above 56.7% and as segregating when the standard deviation between donors was above 5%. A statistical classification framework was built for diagnosing cytomegalovirus status from the catalog of TCR beta chain sequences. A later analysis assigned V and J genes by comparing TCR nucleotide sequences with IMGT/GENE-DB human TR gene sequences. A later analysis assigned CDR3 sequences and most-parsimonious VDJ recombination scenarios with the TCRdist pipeline. In a later analysis, every TCR beta chain was defined by the combination of its CDR3 amino acid sequence and its V-gene family, and reads without a unique V-gene family were dropped. To address suspected cross-contamination and a sequencing artifact, a later analysis removed a few hundred highly shared, low-generation-probability nucleotide sequences. In a later analysis, a clonal expansion index for each public chain was calculated from normalized within-repertoire ranks of inferred template counts. In a later analysis, generation probabilities were computed with a VDJ recombination model fitted to out-of-frame rearrangements, and the resulting probabilities were checked against IGoR. Hypergeometric tests were used in a later analysis to score TCR-TCR, TCR-HLA and TCR-CMV co-occurrence, with a repertoire-size bias correction applied to the TCR pairs. A later analysis estimated false discovery rates by permuting HLA or CMV assignments 20 times. A later analysis grouped co-occurring TCRs with DBSCAN, adding TCRdist sequence similarity when clustering within HLA-allele-positive subsets. Repertoires with fewer than 30,000 or more than 120,000 public chains, plus five repertoires with anomalous nucleotide sharing, were excluded from co-occurrence clustering. In its TCRdb copy, this immuneACCESS table keeps in-frame sequences only and misses some clones. Where compared with another copy, unresolved V genes explain less than half of these, and the others have no known cause. The DNA was the basis for D and trimming; V, J and clone size are from that table. The sample's clone listing holds 100,000 to 150,000 clones. The top ten clonotypes cover approximately 0.93% of the sample.

According to the germline V gene, CDR1 reads MNHEY and CDR2 reads SVGAGI. CDR3 length: 14 amino acids, cysteine to phenylalanine. Of the read, only the CDR3 DNA is kept; its 42 bases are in frame from base 1. The source of the sample is a study of cytomegalovirus exposure and HLA in healthy donors (dated by TCRdb to 2015 to 2018). Regarding the study in general: In an earlier analysis of around 540 of the donors, about 260 Gb of sequence data and 90 million to 120 million unique TCR beta sequences from 150 million to 200 million T cells were reported. About 280 gigabases of sequencing data and around 90 million unique TCR sequences made up an early release that covered nearly 650 HLA-typed donors. Of the 300 to 500 genotyped donors, less than 85% were placed in the genetic ancestry cluster associated with self-reported Caucasian donors. The study aimed to test whether cataloging public T cell receptors could reveal signatures of past pathogen exposure. The study used immunosequencing to profile the T cell repertoires of approximately 640 subjects and linked those repertoires to cytomegalovirus serostatus. Along with the approximately 670-subject first cohort, a separate validation cohort of around 110 different subjects was used. High-throughput TCR immunosequencing, statistical association of individual TCRs with disease status, and machine learning were combined to predict cytomegalovirus infection status. A later analysis re-examined previously published TCR beta repertoires from 500 to 700 donors and added high-resolution HLA genotyping to investigate patterns of TCR occurrence. In the later analysis, no new phenotypic data were used to find candidate immune exposures; instead, reliance was placed on TCR beta sequences and their occurrence across donors. An earlier analysis of about 600 of the donors used high-throughput TCR beta sequencing to judge whether each TCR beta V gene segment behaved as functional or pseudogenic. Donor age, sex, ethnicity and CMV serostatus were compiled alongside the repertoire data. A later genetic analysis used genome-wide SNP genotypes for about 65% of the 666 donors, treating that subset as a discovery cohort. All discovery cohort repertoires had been generated on a single sequencing platform. Class I and class II HLA loci were covered by the typing at four-digit resolution. Typing coverage varied by locus: roughly 620-640 donors for A, B, C, DRB1 and DQB1; roughly 500 for DQA1; over 600 for DPA1; some 470 for DPB1. Roughly 5 DR-DQ haplotypes were handled as single units for association and clustering because linkage in the cohort was strong. Among around 400 genotyped donors of the cohort, an average of around 250,000 unique TCR beta nucleotide sequences was sequenced per donor, of which about 19% were non-productive. The full study reports these points: Some IMGT-functional V segments, including TRBV6-2 and TRBV6-3, could not be distinguished by the 87-base-pair reads and were therefore excluded. Most TCR sequences were seen in very few donors, while some public TCRs were found in many individuals. In a later analysis, most CMV-associated TCR beta chains were found to appear HLA-restricted, with HLA associations seemingly driven largely by CMV exposure. The authors suggested that the approach could potentially be generalized to other disease states and immunological phenotypes. A later analysis found that HLA-associated TCR beta chains were more clonally expanded and had lower generation probabilities than equally common non-associated chains. A later genetic analysis reported fewer N-insertions in productive TCRs among donors in an Asian-associated ancestry cluster than the approximately 670-donor mean. Because counts were too low, 15 to 20 rarely observed V segments, including chromosome 9 orphons, were left out of the earlier analysis of a few hundred of the donors. According to a later analysis, TCR association rates differed among HLA loci, with DRB1 alleles showing the most associated TCRs and HLA-C alleles showing the fewest. Assigning TCR associations to individual alleles was difficult when HLA alleles, especially DR and DQ, strongly co-occurred. In the study, 150 to 200 TCR beta chains were listed as associated with cytomegalovirus. In this cohort, only TCR beta chains were sequenced, and detectable features were limited by the absence of alpha or paired-chain data. CMV serostatus was the only immune exposure information available for the cohort. Several of the top co-occurrence clusters appeared to be linked to parvovirus B19, influenza, CMV and Epstein-Barr virus, according to a later analysis. A few of the identified cytomegalovirus-associated TCR beta chains were confirmed in vitro to be specific for cytomegalovirus antigens. HLA typing was unavailable for some donors at each locus, so association tests used only the typed subset. In an earlier analysis of roughly 500 of the donors, most TCR beta V segments appeared in productive rearrangements about 87% or about 30% of the time, broadly matching IMGT annotations. In a later analysis, 16,951 TCR beta sequences were associated with specific HLA alleles at a false discovery rate of 0.05. A further reported finding was that TCR beta sequences accurately predicted the HLA-A and HLA-B alleles for most subjects in the first cohort. The classifier was reported to diagnose cytomegalovirus status with high specificity and sensitivity in both the original cohort and the validation cohort. Linkage disequilibrium might explain the correlated functional status among segregating V segments, but an unknown experimental factor could not be excluded. Sequencing depth was assumed to be roughly uniform across donors in the presence/absence analyses, though that assumption may not hold. An association between a missense DCLRE1C variant and V-gene and J-gene trimming of TCR beta chains was found in a later genetic analysis and replicated in an independent cohort. A group of highly shared sequence variants was considered likely to be a technical artifact of the sequencing pipeline.

In total, 666 healthy bone marrow donors made up the cohort. Cohort members were all nominally healthy when sampled, although unrecorded immune exposures were likely present. The donor tested CMV seronegative, placing the donor among the 352 seronegative members of the cohort. A peripheral blood sample was provided by each donor, and peripheral blood mononuclear cells were used for TCR beta sequencing. Genomic DNA was extracted from the blood cell samples with the Qiagen DNeasy Blood Extraction Kit. Sequenced material: PBMCs. This TCR derives from a man between 18 and 29 years old in good health and CMV-seronegative. This chain is built from TRBV6-5 and TRBJ2-7; no D gene can be assigned with confidence. The DNA reads as follows: TGTGCTGCGGAAATCTTGTCAGTAGACTACGAGCAGTACTTC. This yields the protein CAAEILSVDYEQYF.